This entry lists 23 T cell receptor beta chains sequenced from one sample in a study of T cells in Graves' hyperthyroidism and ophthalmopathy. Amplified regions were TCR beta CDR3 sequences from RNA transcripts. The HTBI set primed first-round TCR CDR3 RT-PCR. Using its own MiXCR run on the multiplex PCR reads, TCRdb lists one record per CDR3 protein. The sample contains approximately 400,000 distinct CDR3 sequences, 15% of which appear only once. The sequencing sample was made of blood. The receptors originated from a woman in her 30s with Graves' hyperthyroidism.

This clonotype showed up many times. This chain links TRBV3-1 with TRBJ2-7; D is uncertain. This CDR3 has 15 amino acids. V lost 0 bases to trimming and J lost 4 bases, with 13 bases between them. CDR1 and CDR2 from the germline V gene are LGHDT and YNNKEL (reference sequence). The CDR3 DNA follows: TGTGCCAGCAGCCAAGATTCGGGCCAATCGTACGAGCAGTACTTC. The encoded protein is CASSQDSGQSYEQYF.

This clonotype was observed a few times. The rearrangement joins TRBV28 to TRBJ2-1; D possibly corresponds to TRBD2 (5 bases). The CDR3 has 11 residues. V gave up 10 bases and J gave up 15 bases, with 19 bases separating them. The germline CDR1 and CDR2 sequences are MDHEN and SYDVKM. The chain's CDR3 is CATNTLEARFF. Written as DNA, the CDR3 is TGTGCCACCAATACATTGGAGGCTCGGTTCTTC.

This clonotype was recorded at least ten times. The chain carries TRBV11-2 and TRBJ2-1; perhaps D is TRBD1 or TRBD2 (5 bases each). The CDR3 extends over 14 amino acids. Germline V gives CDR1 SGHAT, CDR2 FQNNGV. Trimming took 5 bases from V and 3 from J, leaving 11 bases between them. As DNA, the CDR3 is TGTGCCAGCAGCCCGGGACCCTACTACAATGAGCAGTTCTTC. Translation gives CASSPGPYYNEQFF.

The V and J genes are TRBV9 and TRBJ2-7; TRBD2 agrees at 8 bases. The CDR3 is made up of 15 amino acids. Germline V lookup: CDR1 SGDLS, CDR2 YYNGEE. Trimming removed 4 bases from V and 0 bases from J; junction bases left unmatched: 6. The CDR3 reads CASSPLGRASYEQYF. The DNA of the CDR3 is TGTGCCAGCAGCCCCCTCGGGAGGGCCTCCTACGAGCAGTACTTC.

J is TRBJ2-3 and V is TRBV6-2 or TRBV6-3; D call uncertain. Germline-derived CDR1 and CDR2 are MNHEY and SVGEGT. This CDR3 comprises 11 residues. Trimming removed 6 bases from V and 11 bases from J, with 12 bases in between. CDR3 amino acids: CASRDPRMQYF. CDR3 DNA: TGTGCCAGCAGAGATCCGCGGATGCAGTATTTT.

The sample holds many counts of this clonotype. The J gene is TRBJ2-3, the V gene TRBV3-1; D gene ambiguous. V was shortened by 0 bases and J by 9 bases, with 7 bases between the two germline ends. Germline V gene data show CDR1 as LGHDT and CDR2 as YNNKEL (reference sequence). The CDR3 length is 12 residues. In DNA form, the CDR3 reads TGTGCCAGCAGCCAAGAAGTAGGCACGCAGTATTTT. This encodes CASSQEVGTQYF.

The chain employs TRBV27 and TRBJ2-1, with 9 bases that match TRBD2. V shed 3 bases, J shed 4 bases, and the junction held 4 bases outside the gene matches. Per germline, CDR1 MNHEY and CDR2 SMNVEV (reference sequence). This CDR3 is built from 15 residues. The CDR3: CASSFIAGEYNEQFF. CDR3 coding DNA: TGTGCCAGCAGTTTTATAGCGGGAGAATACAATGAGCAGTTCTTC.

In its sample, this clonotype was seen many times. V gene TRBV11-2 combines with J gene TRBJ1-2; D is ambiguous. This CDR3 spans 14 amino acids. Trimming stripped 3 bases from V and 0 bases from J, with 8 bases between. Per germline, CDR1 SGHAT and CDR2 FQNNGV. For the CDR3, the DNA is TGTGCCAGCAGCTTGACACGGACTAACTATGGCTACACCTTC. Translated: CASSLTRTNYGYTF.

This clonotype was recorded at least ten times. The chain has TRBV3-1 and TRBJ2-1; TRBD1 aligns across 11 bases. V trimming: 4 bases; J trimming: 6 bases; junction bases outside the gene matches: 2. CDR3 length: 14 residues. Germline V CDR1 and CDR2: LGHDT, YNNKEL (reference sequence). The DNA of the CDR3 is TGTGCCAGCAGCCTAGGGACAGGGGGCAATGAGCAGTTCTTC. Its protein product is CASSLGTGGNEQFF.

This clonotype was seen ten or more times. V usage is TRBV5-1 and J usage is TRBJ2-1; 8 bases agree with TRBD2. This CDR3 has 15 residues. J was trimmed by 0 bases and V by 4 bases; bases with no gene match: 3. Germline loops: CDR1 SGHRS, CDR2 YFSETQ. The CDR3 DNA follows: TGCGCCAGCAGCGCTGGGACTAGCTCCTACAATGAGCAGTTCTTC. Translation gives CASSAGTSSYNEQFF.

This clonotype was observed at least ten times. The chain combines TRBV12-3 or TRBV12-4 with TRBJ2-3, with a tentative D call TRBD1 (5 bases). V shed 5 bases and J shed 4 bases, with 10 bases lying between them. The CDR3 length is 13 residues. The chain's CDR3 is CASSARVPDTQYF. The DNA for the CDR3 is TGTGCCAGCAGTGCCAGGGTTCCAGATACGCAGTATTTT.

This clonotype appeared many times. The CDR3 region is CSARETRYEQYF. The CDR3 region has the DNA TGCAGTGCTAGAGAGACTCGTTACGAGCAGTACTTC. The chain recombines TRBV20-1 with TRBJ2-7; D is unclear. The V gene's germline CDR1 is DFQATT and CDR2 SNEGSKA (reference sequence). The CDR3 runs 12 residues. Trimming removed 0 bases from V and 4 bases from J, with 7 bases in between.

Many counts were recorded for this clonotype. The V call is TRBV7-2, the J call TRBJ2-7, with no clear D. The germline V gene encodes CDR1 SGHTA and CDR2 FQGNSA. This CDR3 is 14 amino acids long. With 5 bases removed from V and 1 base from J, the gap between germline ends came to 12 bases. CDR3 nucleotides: TGTGCCAGCAGCGTCCGGGCCCTGTCCTACGAGCAGTACTTC. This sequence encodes CASSVRALSYEQYF. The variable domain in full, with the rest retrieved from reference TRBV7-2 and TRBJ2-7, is GAGVSQSPSNKVTEKGKDVELRCDPISGHTALYWYRQSLGQGLEFLIYFQGNSAPDKSGLPSDRFSAERTGGSVSTLTIQRTQQEDSAVYLCASSVRALSYEQYFGPGTRLTVT.

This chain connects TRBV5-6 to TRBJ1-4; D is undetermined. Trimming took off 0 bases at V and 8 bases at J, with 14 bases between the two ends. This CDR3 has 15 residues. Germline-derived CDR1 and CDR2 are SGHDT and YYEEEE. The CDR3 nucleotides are TGTGCCAGCAGCTTGGCCGACGCTTCTGGAGAAAAACTGTTTTTT. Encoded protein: CASSLADASGEKLFF.

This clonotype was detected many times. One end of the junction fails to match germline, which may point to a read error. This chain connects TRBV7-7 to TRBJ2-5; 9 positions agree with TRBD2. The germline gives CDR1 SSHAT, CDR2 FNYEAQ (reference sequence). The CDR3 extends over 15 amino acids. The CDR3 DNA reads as TGTGCTAGCAGCGTCTCGGGACTAGCAGGAGAGACCCAGTACTTC. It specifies CASSVSGLAGETQYF.

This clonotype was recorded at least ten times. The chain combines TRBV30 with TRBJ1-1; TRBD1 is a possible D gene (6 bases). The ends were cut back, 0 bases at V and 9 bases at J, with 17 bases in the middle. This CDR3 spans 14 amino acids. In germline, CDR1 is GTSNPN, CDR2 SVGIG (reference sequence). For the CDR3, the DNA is TGTGCCTGGAGTGTTCCGGGGGCGGGGGCCAAAGCTTTCTTT. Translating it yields CAWSVPGAGAKAFF.

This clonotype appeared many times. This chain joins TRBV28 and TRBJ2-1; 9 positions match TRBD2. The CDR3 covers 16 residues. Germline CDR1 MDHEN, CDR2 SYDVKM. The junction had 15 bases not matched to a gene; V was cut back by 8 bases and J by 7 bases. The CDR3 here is CASGILAGDGWNEQFF. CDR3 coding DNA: TGTGCCAGCGGGATCTTAGCGGGAGATGGGTGGAATGAGCAGTTCTTC.

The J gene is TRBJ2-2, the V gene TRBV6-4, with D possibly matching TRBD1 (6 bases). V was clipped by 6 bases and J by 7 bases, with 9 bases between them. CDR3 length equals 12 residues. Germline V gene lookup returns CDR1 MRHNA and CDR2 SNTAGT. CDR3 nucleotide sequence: TGTGCCAGCAGCGGGGACATCGGGGAGCTGTTTTTT. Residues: CASSGDIGELFF.

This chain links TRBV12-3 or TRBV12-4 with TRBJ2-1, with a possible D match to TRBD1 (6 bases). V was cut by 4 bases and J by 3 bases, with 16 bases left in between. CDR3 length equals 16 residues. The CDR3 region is CASSSGAGFDYNEQFF. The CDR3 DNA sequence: TGTGCCAGCAGTTCAGGGGCCGGCTTTGACTACAATGAGCAGTTCTTC.

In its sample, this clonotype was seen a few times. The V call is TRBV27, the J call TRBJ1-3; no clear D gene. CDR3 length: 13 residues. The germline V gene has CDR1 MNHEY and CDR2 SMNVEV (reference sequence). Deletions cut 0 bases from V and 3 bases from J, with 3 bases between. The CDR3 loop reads CASSLSGGNTIYF. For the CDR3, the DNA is TGTGCCAGCAGTTTATCCGGTGGAAACACCATATATTTT.

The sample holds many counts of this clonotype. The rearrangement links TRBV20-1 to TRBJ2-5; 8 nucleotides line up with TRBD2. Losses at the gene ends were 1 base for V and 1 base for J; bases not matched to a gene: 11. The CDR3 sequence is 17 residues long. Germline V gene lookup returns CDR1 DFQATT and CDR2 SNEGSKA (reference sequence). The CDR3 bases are TGCAGTGCTAGAGGGGGTAGTTACGGGAGGGCCCAAGAGACCCAGTACTTC. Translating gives CSARGGSYGRAQETQYF.

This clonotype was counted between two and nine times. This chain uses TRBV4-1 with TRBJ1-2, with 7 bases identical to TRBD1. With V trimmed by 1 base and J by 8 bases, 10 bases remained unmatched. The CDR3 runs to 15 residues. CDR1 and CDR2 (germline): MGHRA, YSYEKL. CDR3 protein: CASSQGDDRARGYTF. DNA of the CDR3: TGCGCCAGCAGCCAAGGGGACGACAGGGCTCGGGGCTACACCTTC.

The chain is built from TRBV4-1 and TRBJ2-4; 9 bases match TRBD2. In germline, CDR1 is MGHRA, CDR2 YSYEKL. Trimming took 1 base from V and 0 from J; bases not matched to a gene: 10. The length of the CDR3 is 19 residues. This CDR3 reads CASSQGPFLAGEAKNIQYF. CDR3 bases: TGCGCCAGCAGCCAAGGCCCCTTCTTAGCGGGAGAAGCCAAAAACATTCAGTACTTC.